The 30 T cell receptor beta chains below were found in one sample sequenced in a study of shared clonotypes between healthy human individuals. Assay used: immunoSEQ multiplex PCR; TCRdb lists only in-frame clones, some missing. Here the sample spans under 550,000 clones, almost 97% being singletons. The material sequenced was naive CD4+ T cells sorted from blood. The subset here: CD45RA+ positively selected. The receptors shown here come from a woman in her 30s in good health.

This sequence joins TRBV19 and TRBJ1-1; 7 positions agree with TRBD1. V shed 3 bases, J shed 4 bases, and the junction held 5 bases outside the gene matches. This CDR3 comprises 14 residues. Germline values: CDR1 LNHDA, CDR2 SQIVND (reference sequence). CDR3 residues: CASSISRGVTEAFF. As DNA, the CDR3 is TGTGCCAGTAGTATCTCCAGGGGGGTCACTGAAGCTTTCTTT.

The rearrangement joins TRBV19 to TRBJ2-7; 7 bases map to TRBD2. The V segment lost 5 bases and the J segment 2 bases; nucleotides outside the gene matches: 12. Germline CDR1 LNHDA, CDR2 SQIVND (reference sequence). The CDR3 is 16 amino acids. The CDR3 region is CASSPRRWTSTYEQYF. CDR3 DNA sequence: TGTGCCAGTAGTCCCAGGAGATGGACTAGTACCTACGAGCAGTACTTC.

The chain uses TRBV30 and TRBJ2-1, with no clear D. The CDR3 has 13 residues. Germline assignment: CDR1 GTSNPN and CDR2 SVGIG (reference sequence). V lost 0 bases and J lost 5, with 8 bases in between. This CDR3 reads CAWSVLKDNEQFF. In nucleotides, the CDR3 is TGTGCCTGGAGTGTACTAAAAGACAATGAGCAGTTCTTC.

This chain uses TRBV6-1 with TRBJ2-5, with 7 bases identical to TRBD1. The V segment lost 3 bases and the J segment 2 bases; nucleotides outside the gene matches: 9. Germline V gene data show CDR1 as MNHNS and CDR2 as SASEGT. The CDR3 has 16 residues. The CDR3 is CASSENPGQFQETQYF. The CDR3 DNA follows: TGTGCCAGCAGTGAGAACCCGGGACAGTTTCAAGAGACCCAGTACTTC.

This chain connects TRBV6-1 to TRBJ1-5; D not certain. CDR1 is MNHNS, CDR2 SASEGT, per germline. The CDR3 has 15 residues. V lost 2 bases, J lost 10 bases, and 18 bases lay in between. CDR3 region: CASSEYVTAIVPQHF. The CDR3 DNA reads as TGTGCCAGCAGTGAATATGTGACCGCCATCGTACCCCAGCATTTT.

To note about this clone: Other DNA sequences within the sample encode an identical CDR3. The chain uses TRBV27 and TRBJ2-7; no reliable D call. Per germline, CDR1 MNHEY and CDR2 SMNVEV (reference sequence). The V end was cut by 2 bases, the J end by 0 bases, with 8 bases between. This CDR3 spans 14 amino acids. The CDR3 loop is CASSLGGTSYEQYF. The CDR3, as DNA: TGTGCCAGCAGTTTAGGCGGAACCTCCTACGAGCAGTACTTC.

The V call is TRBV7-2, the J call TRBJ2-3; D is uncertain. This CDR3 contains 12 residues. V dropped 3 bases and J dropped 3 bases, with 4 bases sitting between them. The germline V gene encodes CDR1 SGHTA and CDR2 FQGNSA. The CDR3 here is CASSLETDTQYF. For the CDR3, the DNA is TGTGCCAGCAGCTTGGAAACAGATACGCAGTATTTT.

The V and J genes are TRBV27 and TRBJ1-6; D is unresolved. Germline assignment: CDR1 MNHEY and CDR2 SMNVEV (reference sequence). The CDR3 is 14 residues long. V gave up 4 bases and J gave up 3 bases, with 7 bases separating them. In nucleotides, the CDR3 is TGTGCCAGCAGTTCCGGAGACTATAATTCACCCCTCCACTTT. This codes for CASSSGDYNSPLHF.

As concerns this clone: The same CDR3 is also encoded by other DNA sequences in this sample. V gene TRBV28 combines with J gene TRBJ2-7, with 8 bases identical to TRBD1. The V segment lost 2 bases and the J segment 2 bases; nucleotides outside the gene matches: 5. The CDR3 totals 15 residues. Looked up from germline, CDR1 is MDHEN and CDR2 is SYDVKM. CDR3 loop: CASSLTGTGAYEQYF. The CDR3 coding sequence is TGTGCCAGCAGTTTAACAGGGACAGGAGCCTACGAGCAGTACTTC.

The V and J genes are TRBV9 and TRBJ1-3, with D hard to call. Trimming removed 4 bases from V and 1 base from J, with 6 bases in between. The CDR3 spans 13 residues. Per germline, CDR1 SGDLS and CDR2 YYNGEE. Here the CDR3 reads CASSSQSGNTIYF. In DNA form, the CDR3 reads TGTGCCAGCAGCAGCCAGTCTGGAAACACCATATATTTT.

The V gene is TRBV5-5, the J gene TRBJ1-2, with 7 bases identical to TRBD1. The length of the CDR3 is 14 residues. Trimming cost V 3 bases and J 3 bases; bases outside gene matches: 5. From germline, CDR1 is SGHKS and CDR2 YYEKEE (reference sequence). The CDR3 sequence is CASSSTGTDYGYTF. The CDR3 region has the DNA TGTGCCAGCAGCTCTACCGGGACAGACTATGGCTACACCTTC.

The chain combines TRBV27 with TRBJ2-1, with 8 bases that match TRBD2. The CDR3 totals 17 residues. Germline V gene lookup returns CDR1 MNHEY and CDR2 SMNVEV (reference sequence). V gave up 4 bases and J gave up 6 bases; unmatched junction bases: 14. The DNA of the CDR3 is TGTGCCAGCAGTTCCCGAGCGGGAGTCCTCCCGGGCAATGAGCAGTTCTTC. Its protein product is CASSSRAGVLPGNEQFF.

The chain is built from TRBV5-1 and TRBJ2-1; 8 bases line up with TRBD2. Looked up from germline, CDR1 is SGHRS and CDR2 is YFSETQ. Losses at the gene ends were 0 bases for V and 1 base for J; bases not matched to a gene: 12. The CDR3 has 19 amino acids. CDR3 sequence reads: CASSLVRVREGKSYNEQFF. The CDR3 DNA is TGCGCCAGCAGCTTGGTGAGGGTTCGGGAGGGCAAATCCTACAATGAGCAGTTCTTC.

The chain joins TRBV11-2 to TRBJ2-7; possible D gene TRBD2, 5 bases. The CDR3 has 14 amino acids. V lost 5 bases, J lost 5 bases, and 16 bases lay in between. Germline lookup yields CDR1 SGHAT and CDR2 FQNNGV. The DNA for the CDR3 is TGTGCCAGCAGCCCCGTCTCCGGTAGCGACGAGCAGTACTTC. Translation gives CASSPVSGSDEQYF.

This rearrangement joins TRBV9 to TRBJ1-2; 7 bases fit TRBD1. Per germline, CDR1 SGDLS and CDR2 YYNGEE. The CDR3 totals 14 residues. Losses at the gene ends were 0 bases for V and 4 bases for J; bases not matched to a gene: 3. The CDR3 sequence: CASSVGDRIYGYTF. The CDR3 region has the DNA TGTGCCAGCAGCGTAGGGGACAGAATCTATGGCTACACCTTC.

The rearrangement links TRBV6-5 to TRBJ2-7, with 10 bases identical to TRBD2. There are 15 residues in the CDR3. CDR1 and CDR2 from the germline V gene are MNHEY and SVGAGI. With V trimmed by 6 bases and J by 5 bases, 10 bases remained unmatched. CDR3 DNA sequence: TGTGCCAGCAGGTCAATAGCGGGAGGTTTCCACGAGCAGTACTTC. Protein product: CASRSIAGGFHEQYF.

The rearrangement joins TRBV6-6 to TRBJ1-6; tentative D call: TRBD1 (5 bases). This CDR3 is 12 amino acids long. Trimming took 4 bases from V and 11 from J, leaving 9 bases between them. In germline, CDR1 is MNHNY, CDR2 SVGAGI (reference sequence). Written as DNA, the CDR3 is TGTGCCAGCAGTTTGACAGTTCCACCCCTCCACTTT. Translating it yields CASSLTVPPLHF.

This chain joins TRBV20-1 and TRBJ2-5; 7 nucleotides line up with TRBD1. Germline assignment: CDR1 DFQATT and CDR2 SNEGSKA (reference sequence). The CDR3 is 11 amino acids. V lost 6 bases, J lost 12 bases, and 10 bases stayed unmatched. The CDR3 loop reads CSANLGQQKYF. The CDR3 DNA sequence: TGCAGTGCCAACCTGGGACAGCAGAAGTACTTC.

This chain connects TRBV5-8 to TRBJ2-1; D is ambiguous. The CDR3 sequence is 14 residues long. CDR1 SGHTS and CDR2 YDEGEE come from the germline V gene. The V end was cut by 1 base, the J end by 7 bases, with 12 bases between. CDR3 nucleotide sequence: TGTGCCAGCAGCTTGCGGCTAACGGTGAATGAGCAGTTCTTC. This codes for CASSLRLTVNEQFF.

This clone has only one observation. V and J are TRBV7-9 and TRBJ2-1, with TRBD2 identical over 7 bases. The length of the CDR3 is 13 residues. The V segment lost 2 bases and the J segment 7 bases; nucleotides outside the gene matches: 2. CDR1 and CDR2 from the germline V gene are SEHNR and FQNEAQ (reference sequence). The CDR3 nucleotides read TGTGCCAGCAGCTTAAGACTAGCAAATGAGCAGTTCTTC. This encodes CASSLRLANEQFF.

The chain uses TRBV4-1 and TRBJ1-4; D possibly corresponds to TRBD1 (6 bases). The CDR3 spans 19 residues. The V gene lost 1 base and the J gene lost 0 bases, with 18 bases spanning the gap. The germline gives CDR1 MGHRA, CDR2 YSYEKL. The CDR3, as DNA: TGCGCCAGCAGCCAAGTTCCGGGGGCGAGAAAAGCAACTAATGAAAAACTGTTTTTT. Translating it yields CASSQVPGARKATNEKLFF.

The gene calls are TRBV5-1 and TRBJ1-1; D ambiguous. Trimming took 2 bases from V and 0 from J, leaving 8 bases between them. This CDR3 comprises 14 residues. Germline CDR1 and CDR2: SGHRS and YFSETQ. For the CDR3, the DNA is TGCGCCAGCAGCTTATCGGAAGTGAACACTGAAGCTTTCTTT. Amino acids: CASSLSEVNTEAFF.

The genes are TRBV7-2 and TRBJ2-3; D is unresolved. With 1 base removed from V and 5 bases from J, the gap between germline ends came to 13 bases. CDR1 and CDR2 from the germline V gene are SGHTA and FQGNSA. The CDR3 runs 15 residues. In DNA form, the CDR3 reads TGTGCCAGCAGCTTAGGGACGCCCCTTCAAGATACGCAGTATTTT. Its protein product is CASSLGTPLQDTQYF.

The table lists this clone with a count of one. The rearrangement uses TRBV13 and TRBJ2-1, with D uncertain. Germline V CDR1 and CDR2: PRHDT, FYEKMQ (reference sequence). V was clipped by 3 bases and J by 1 base, with 19 bases between them. The CDR3 consists of 18 residues. The CDR3 region is CASSFFPPWGGSYNEQFF. CDR3 coding DNA: TGTGCCAGCAGCTTCTTTCCCCCCTGGGGTGGATCCTACAATGAGCAGTTCTTC. The variable domain in full, with the rest retrieved from reference TRBV13 and TRBJ2-1, is AAGVIQSPRHLIKEKRETATLKCYPIPRHDTVYWYQQGPGQDPQFLISFYEKMQSDKGSIPDRFSAQQFSDYHSELNMSSLELGDSALYFCASSFFPPWGGSYNEQFFGPGTRLTVL.

J is TRBJ1-3 and V is TRBV7-9; D is undetermined. The germline V gene encodes CDR1 SEHNR and CDR2 FQNEAQ (reference sequence). Trimming took off 2 bases at V and 4 bases at J, with 15 bases between the two ends. This CDR3 spans 16 amino acids. CDR3 protein: CASSLSFRDQGNTIYF. The CDR3 bases are TGTGCCAGCAGCTTATCCTTCCGAGATCAGGGAAACACCATATATTTT.

The chain joins TRBV29-1 to TRBJ2-1; D is possibly TRBD2 (5 bases). The CDR3 runs 14 residues. Trimming took 4 bases from V and 5 from J, leaving 15 bases between them. CDR1 and CDR2 from the germline V gene are SQVTM and ANQGSEA. Here the CDR3 DNA reads TGCAGCGTTGCCGTCGGGAATCCGAACAATGAGCAGTTCTTC. Translating it yields CSVAVGNPNNEQFF.

V gene TRBV29-1 combines with J gene TRBJ2-3; TRBD2 matches 9 bases. J lost 5 bases, V lost 0 bases, and 3 bases had no gene match. The CDR3 has 14 residues. Per germline, CDR1 SQVTM and CDR2 ANQGSEA. The CDR3, as DNA: TGCAGCGTTGAAGAGCGGGAGGGCCTAGATACGCAGTATTTT. This codes for CSVEEREGLDTQYF.

This chain joins TRBV11-3 and TRBJ2-1; unclear D gene. CDR1 and CDR2 (germline): SGHNT, YENEEA. The V gene lost 3 bases and the J gene lost 0 bases, with 6 bases spanning the gap. This CDR3 has 14 residues. The CDR3 reads CASSFGSSYNEQFF. In nucleotides, the CDR3 is TGTGCCAGCAGCTTCGGCAGCTCCTACAATGAGCAGTTCTTC.

The chain joins TRBV28 to TRBJ1-2; D perhaps matches TRBD1 (5 bases). V shed 2 bases and J shed 4 bases, with 17 bases lying between them. There are 16 residues in the CDR3. Germline values: CDR1 MDHEN, CDR2 SYDVKM. In nucleotides, the CDR3 is TGTGCCAGCAGTTTACTGGGGGACGTTGCTTTCTATGGCTACACCTTC. The encoded protein is CASSLLGDVAFYGYTF.

This chain connects TRBV18 to TRBJ2-1; 8 bases map to TRBD2. Germline V lookup: CDR1 KGHSH, CDR2 LQKENI. CDR3 length: 16 residues. V shed 3 bases, J shed 2 bases, and the junction held 6 bases outside the gene matches. In DNA form, the CDR3 reads TGTGCCAGCTCACCTCCTAGCGGGTATACCTACAATGAGCAGTTCTTC. Its translation: CASSPPSGYTYNEQFF.